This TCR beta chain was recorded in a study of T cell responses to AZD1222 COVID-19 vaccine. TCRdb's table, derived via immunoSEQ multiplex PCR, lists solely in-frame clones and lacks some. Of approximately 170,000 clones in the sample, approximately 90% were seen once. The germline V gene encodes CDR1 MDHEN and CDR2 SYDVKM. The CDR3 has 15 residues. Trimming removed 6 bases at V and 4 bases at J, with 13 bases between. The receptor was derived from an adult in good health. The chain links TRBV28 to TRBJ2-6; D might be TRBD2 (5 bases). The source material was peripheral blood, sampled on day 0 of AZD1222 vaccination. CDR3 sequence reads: CASSSRERGANVLTF. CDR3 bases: TGTGCCAGCAGCTCTAGGGAGAGAGGGGCCAACGTCCTGACTTTC.